This T cell receptor (beta chain) was recovered during a study of beta chain features in type 1 diabetes. Looking at the study overall: The patient and healthy donor groups were comparable for age, gender and cell yields.

Whole-study findings and limits: Within patients, naive, central memory and Treg TCRB repertoires seemed more similar than within healthy donors. Shorter TCRB CDR3s, moderately but significantly so, marked every one of the four CD4+ subsets in Type 1 diabetes patients.

This clone was found many times. The antigen is unknown. Sampling consisted of one heparinised blood draw per donor, averaging around 120 mL. The sequenced template was cDNA made from the entire isolated RNA. Measured with immunoSEQ multiplex PCR; TCRdb has only the in-frame clones, and not every one. The table records 95,000 to 150,000 clones, roughly 17% of them present only once. Trimming removed 5 bases at V and 9 bases at J, with 10 bases between. Germline V CDR1 and CDR2: MDHEN, SYDVKM. The CDR3 has 11 residues. Sequences were obtained from central memory CD4+ T cells from blood. This TCR was sampled from a man between 18 and 29 years old with type 1 diabetes. The rearrangement joins TRBV28 to TRBJ2-5; the D call may be TRBD1 or TRBD2 (6 bases each). CDR3 sequence reads: CASSRGAAQYF. CDR3 DNA sequence: TGTGCCAGCAGTAGGGGGGCGGCCCAGTACTTC.